This entry is about one TCR beta chain. The junction and the germline gene differ at one end; a read error may be behind it. These data originate in a study of regulatory T cells in long-lasting Graves disease. For the study at large: Graves' patients (newly diagnosed) had been on antithyroid drugs under 3 months.

Time point defined: newly diagnosed GD, antithyroid drugs for less than 3 months. From RNA extracted from PBMCs, the TCR library was made. Arm-PCR of CDR3 regions with iRepertoire HTBI primers generated TCR beta libraries. TCRdb reprocessed the multiplex PCR reads via MiXCR and lists one record per CDR3 protein. This table holds 400,000 to 500,000 distinct CDR3 sequences, approximately 16% found once. CDR3 length: 18 amino acids. The germline CDR1 and CDR2 sequences are SGHAT and FQNNGV. These same data were also listed under a study on T cells in Graves' hyperthyroidism and ophthalmopathy. As that report states: A model of 13 V-J features distinguished ophthalmopathy from stable hyperthyroidism.

The source was peripheral blood mononuclear cells (PBMCs), collected at new diagnosis, from a patient treated with antithyroid drugs. The sequence derives from a middle-aged woman with Graves disease. This chain links TRBV11-2 with TRBJ2-4, with D uncertain. This chain's CDR3 is CASSLVGIGFAHKNMQCF. The DNA of the CDR3 is TGTGCCAGCAGCTTAGTTGGAATAGGCTTTGCCCACAAAAACATGCAGTGCTTC.